Shown below are 21 T cell receptor beta chains from a single sample sequenced in a study of blood T cell repertoires in COVID-19 (dated by TCRdb to between 2020 and 2021). To prepare the library, the immunoSEQ multiplex PCR assay was applied. Here the immuneACCESS table is served through TCRdb, limited to in-frame sequences with V and J called. Missing clones are a known gap in these copies; in checked studies unresolved V genes cover under half, and the rest lacks a known reason. The sample includes about 250,000 clones, with 75% to 90% observed a single time. 2.5% to 4% of the sample is taken by the ten largest. The sequenced sample was PBMCs or T cells enriched from blood (not recorded which). The receptors were gathered from a middle-aged woman who had been exposed to COVID-19.

The chain joins TRBV6-5 to TRBJ1-1; 8 bases fit TRBD1. Per the germline V gene, CDR1 is MNHEY and CDR2 is SVGAGI. The CDR3 is 15 residues long. The V segment lost 6 bases and the J segment 4 bases; nucleotides outside the gene matches: 10. CDR3 coding DNA: TGTGCCAGCAGCCCAGGGGGCGAACCGGCCACTGAAGCTTTCTTT. It translates to CASSPGGEPATEAFF.

V usage is TRBV28 and J usage is TRBJ2-7, with a tentative D call TRBD1 (5 bases). V was trimmed by 6 bases and J by 2 bases, leaving 20 bases between them. CDR1 is MDHEN, CDR2 SYDVKM, per germline. The CDR3 runs 16 residues. The chain's CDR3 is CASSSLIQGSPYEQYF. The CDR3 DNA reads as TGTGCCAGCAGCTCCTTGATCCAGGGCTCACCCTACGAGCAGTACTTC. Supplemented by reference TRBV28 and TRBJ2-7, the full variable domain reads DVKVTQSSRYLVKRTGEKVFLECVQDMDHENMFWYRQDPGLGLRLIYFSYDVKMKEKGDIPEGYSVSREKKERFSLILESASTNQTSMYLCASSSLIQGSPYEQYFGPGTRLTVT.

In the case of this clone: This specimen includes other DNA sequences encoding the same CDR3. The chain combines TRBV29-1 with TRBJ1-1; possible D gene TRBD1, 5 bases. Per the germline V gene, CDR1 is SQVTM and CDR2 is ANQGSEA. V lost 4 bases and J 0 bases, leaving 9 bases between the germline ends. CDR3 length: 13 residues. DNA of the CDR3: TGCAGCGTTGCGGGGGTTCTGAACACTGAAGCTTTCTTT. Protein: CSVAGVLNTEAFF.

This rearrangement joins TRBV7-3 to TRBJ2-1, with 7 bases aligning to TRBD2. The CDR3 totals 13 residues. The trim removed 5 bases at V and 11 bases at J, leaving 9 bases unmatched. Germline CDR1 and CDR2: SGHTA and FQGTGA. CDR3 coding DNA: TGTGCCAGCAGCCCGGGGACTACAATGAAGCAGTTCTTC. Residues: CASSPGTTMKQFF.

This chain joins TRBV6-5 and TRBJ2-2; D is possibly TRBD2 (5 bases). V lost 5 bases, J lost 5 bases, and 12 bases lay in between. Germline CDR1 is MNHEY and CDR2 is SVGAGI. This CDR3 region has 14 residues. The DNA of the CDR3 is TGTGCCAGCAGTCGGGAAGTCCGGACCGGGGAGCTGTTTTTT. Its translation is CASSREVRTGELFF.

The V and J genes are TRBV20-1 and TRBJ1-1; D is uncertain. V was clipped by 8 bases and J by 3 bases, with 10 bases between them. From germline, CDR1 is DFQATT and CDR2 SNEGSKA (reference sequence). The CDR3 sequence is 11 residues long. CDR3 residues: CSSEADTEAFF. CDR3 nucleotide sequence: TGCAGTTCTGAGGCGGACACTGAAGCTTTCTTT.

The rearrangement uses TRBV30 and TRBJ1-3; weak D call: TRBD1 (5 bases). Germline V gene data show CDR1 as GTSNPN and CDR2 as SVGIG (reference sequence). The CDR3 is 18 amino acids. V shed 1 base and J shed 1 base, with 20 bases lying between them. The CDR3 reads CAWSAAGHWITSGNTIYF. CDR3 in DNA: TGTGCCTGGAGTGCCGCAGGACACTGGATTACTTCTGGAAACACCATATATTTT. Using reference TRBV30 and TRBJ1-3 for the parts outside the CDR3, the full variable domain is SQTIHQWPATLVQPVGSPLSLECTVEGTSNPNLYWYRQAAGRGLQLLFYSVGIGQISSEVPQNLSASRPQDRQFILSSKKLLLSDSGFYLCAWSAAGHWITSGNTIYFGEGSWLTVV.

This chain joins TRBV5-1 and TRBJ1-3; D is undetermined. V was shortened by 2 bases and J by 0 bases, with 12 bases between the two germline ends. The CDR3 length is 16 residues. The germline V gene has CDR1 SGHRS and CDR2 YFSETQ. CDR3: CASSLEILISGNTIYF. The CDR3 DNA reads as TGCGCCAGCAGCTTAGAGATCCTGATCTCTGGAAACACCATATATTTT.

This clone was detected a few times. The chain couples TRBV2 to TRBJ1-6, with 9 bases aligning to TRBD1. Germline CDR1 SNHLY, CDR2 FYNNEI. Unmatched junction bases numbered 4, after V lost 5 bases and J lost 8 bases. The CDR3 consists of 14 residues. Here the CDR3 DNA reads TGTGCCAGCAGTAGGGACAGGGAATATTCACCCCTCCACTTT. This encodes CASSRDREYSPLHF.

The V and J genes are TRBV4-3 and TRBJ1-1, with a tentative D call TRBD1 (5 bases). This CDR3 spans 13 amino acids. V was clipped by 0 bases and J by 11 bases, with 13 bases between them. Germline V gene data show CDR1 as LGHNA and CDR2 as YSLEER. CDR3 sequence: CASSQEMGQVAFF. DNA of the CDR3: TGCGCCAGCAGCCAAGAGATGGGGCAGGTCGCTTTCTTT.

J is TRBJ1-2 and V is TRBV28; possibly TRBD1 for D (6 bases). The V end was cut by 3 bases, the J end by 0 bases, with 11 bases between. The CDR3 extends over 15 amino acids. CDR1 and CDR2 from the germline V gene are MDHEN and SYDVKM. CDR3 region: CASSFLRGSNYGYTF. The CDR3 DNA follows: TGTGCCAGCAGTTTTCTCAGGGGCTCTAACTATGGCTACACCTTC.

This chain links TRBV4-3 with TRBJ2-7; D is unclear. The germline gives CDR1 LGHNA, CDR2 YSLEER. The V gene lost 3 bases and the J gene lost 1 base, with 13 bases spanning the gap. This CDR3 has 15 amino acids. CDR3 coding DNA: TGCGCCAGCAGCCAGACCAGCCCACAGTCCTACGAGCAGTACGTC. Translated, it gives CASSQTSPQSYEQYV.

V usage is TRBV5-1 and J usage is TRBJ2-3; 8 bases line up with TRBD1. CDR1 is SGHRS, CDR2 YFSETQ, per germline. V lost 0 bases and J lost 4; bases outside the gene matches: 7. CDR3 length equals 16 residues. The CDR3 loop is CASSLVGQGSSDTQYF. DNA of the CDR3: TGCGCCAGCAGCTTGGTCGGACAGGGATCGTCAGATACGCAGTATTTT.

The gene calls are TRBV24-1 and TRBJ1-1; 7 positions agree with TRBD1. Germline CDR1 is KGHDR and CDR2 is SFDVKD. After removal of 4 bases from V and 8 bases from J, the junction contained 12 bases not matched to a gene. The CDR3 is 15 amino acids. CDR3 amino acids: CATSDPRGVTGEAFF. The CDR3, as DNA: TGTGCCACCAGTGACCCCAGGGGAGTGACAGGGGAAGCTTTCTTT.

For the CDR3, the DNA is TGTGCCAGCAGTTTTTGGGCGTCCAATGAGCAGTTCTTC. It specifies CASSFWASNEQFF. The chain links TRBV28 to TRBJ2-1; D gene ambiguous. The CDR3 has 13 residues. CDR1 is MDHEN and CDR2 is SYDVKM in the germline V gene. V gave up 3 bases and J gave up 6 bases, with 9 bases separating them.

This clone came up once. The J gene is TRBJ2-7, the V gene TRBV7-9; D unresolved. The CDR3 is made up of 11 amino acids. Looked up from germline, CDR1 is SEHNR and CDR2 is FQNEAQ (reference sequence). The V and J ends lost 3 bases and 6 bases respectively, with 6 bases between them. CDR3 amino acids: CASSLEFEQYF. For the CDR3, the DNA is TGTGCCAGCAGCTTGGAGTTCGAGCAGTACTTC. The whole variable domain, remainder taken from reference TRBV7-9 and TRBJ2-7, is DTGVSQNPRHKITKRGQNVTFRCDPISEHNRLYWYRQTLGQGPEFLTYFQNEAQLEKSRLLSDRFSAERPKGSFSTLEIQRTEQGDSAMYLCASSLEFEQYFGPGTRLTVT.

J is TRBJ1-5 and V is TRBV18; D ambiguous. The V end was cut by 4 bases, the J end by 3 bases, with 13 bases between. The V gene's germline CDR1 is KGHSH and CDR2 LQKENI. The length of the CDR3 is 15 residues. CDR3 bases: TGTGCCAGCTCACTCACGGAGGCCTACAATCAGCCCCAGCATTTT. Amino acid sequence: CASSLTEAYNQPQHF.

The chain links TRBV29-1 to TRBJ2-3; possibly TRBD2 for D (6 bases). The V gene's germline CDR1 is SQVTM and CDR2 ANQGSEA. V was trimmed by 5 bases and J by 3 bases, leaving 12 bases between them. There are 13 residues in the CDR3. In DNA form, the CDR3 reads TGCAGCGTTAACGGGAGAAGGACAGATACGCAGTATTTT. Encoded protein: CSVNGRRTDTQYF.

J is TRBJ1-1 and V is TRBV7-9; 11 nucleotides agree with TRBD1. The CDR3 totals 14 residues. Trimming at V came to 8 bases and at J to 1 base, leaving 3 bases not matched to a gene. The germline gives CDR1 SEHNR, CDR2 FQNEAQ (reference sequence). DNA for the CDR3: TGTGCCAGCGGGACAGGGGGTCCGAACACTGAAGCTTTCTTT. It translates to CASGTGGPNTEAFF.

This chain uses TRBV10-1 with TRBJ1-2, with TRBD1 matching 7 bases. This CDR3 has 12 residues. After removal of 11 bases from V and 6 bases from J, the junction contained 9 bases not matched to a gene. CDR1 WNHNN and CDR2 SYGVQD come from the germline V gene (reference sequence). CDR3 sequence reads: CASHGTDDGYTF. The CDR3 DNA is TGCGCCTCACACGGGACAGATGATGGCTACACCTTC.

This clone was detected a few times. Here the CDR3 reads CASSLVGSSYEQYF. The CDR3 DNA reads TGCGCCAGCAGCTTGGTTGGCTCCTCCTACGAGCAGTACTTC. The V gene is TRBV5-1, the J gene TRBJ2-7; no clear D gene. This CDR3 is built from 14 residues. Germline CDR1 and CDR2: SGHRS and YFSETQ. The V and J ends lost 0 bases and 0 bases respectively, with 7 bases between them.